In its sample, the clone carrying this T cell receptor beta chain was seen a few times. Its antigen is not known. The data stem from a study of T cells after yellow fever vaccination. Study background: Preparation of the low-cell-number fractions used SMART-Seq v4 Ultra Low Input.

The V end was cut by 8 bases, the J end by 13 bases, with 15 bases between. Germline CDR1 is MNHEY and CDR2 is SVGAGI. This CDR3 region has 12 residues. Study-wide findings and caveats: Boosting was followed by the reappearance of most primary-vaccination clones (approximately 97% CD4, 70% to 90% CD8). Some clonotypes were seen in both the CD4 and the CD8 compartments. These made up a small share and likely arose from convergent recombination.

5'RACE template switching produced TCR cDNA carrying a universal primer site and UMIs. TCRdb processed the 5' RACE reads anew with MiXCR; each CDR3 protein has one entry. The table has 500,000 to 650,000 distinct CDR3 sequences, 9% to 15% seen once; the top ten hold around 14%. The specimen comprised PBMCs, sampled on the day of the yellow fever booster vaccination. The V and J genes are TRBV6-5 and TRBJ1-6; a possible D gene is TRBD1 (6 bases). This sequence was found in a man younger than 45 who received the YFV17D yellow fever vaccine. The CDR3 DNA reads as TGTGCCAGCTGGGACAATAGTCACCCCCTCCACTTT. It encodes CASWDNSHPLHF.